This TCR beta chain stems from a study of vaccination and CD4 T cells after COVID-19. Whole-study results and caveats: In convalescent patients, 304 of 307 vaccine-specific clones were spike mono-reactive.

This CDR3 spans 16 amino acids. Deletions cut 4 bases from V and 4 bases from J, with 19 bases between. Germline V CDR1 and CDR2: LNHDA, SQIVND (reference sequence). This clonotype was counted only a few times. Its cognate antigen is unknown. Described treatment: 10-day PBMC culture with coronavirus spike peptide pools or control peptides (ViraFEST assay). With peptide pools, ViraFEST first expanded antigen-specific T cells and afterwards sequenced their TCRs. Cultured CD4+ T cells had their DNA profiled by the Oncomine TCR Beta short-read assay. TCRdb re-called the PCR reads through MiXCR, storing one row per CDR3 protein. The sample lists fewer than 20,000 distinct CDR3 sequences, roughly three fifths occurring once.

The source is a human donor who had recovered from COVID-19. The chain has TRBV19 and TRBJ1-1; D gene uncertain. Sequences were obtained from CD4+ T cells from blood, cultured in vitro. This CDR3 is CASSTSGRVAGTEAFF. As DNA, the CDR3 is TGTGCCAGTAGTACCTCCGGCCGGGTCGCGGGCACTGAAGCTTTCTTT.